A selection of T cell receptor beta chains follows, all from one sample in a study of blood T cell repertoires in COVID-19. Assay: immunoSEQ multiplex PCR; the TCRdb copy retains only in-frame clones and omits some. Here the sample spans about 180,000 clones, about 86% being singletons. Sequences were obtained from peripheral blood. The source is a man aged 45-60 years with active or convalescent COVID-19. The CDR3 runs from the conserved cysteine through the conserved F or W. D genes are given only for firm matches. A row's size may be missing; if present it is once, few, many or a size class.

v_call	j_call	clone_size	d_call	cdr3_nt	cdr3_aa
TRBV4-1	TRBJ2-1	few	TRBD1	TGCGCCAGCAGCCACCAACAGGGGTCTGAAGTGGATGAGCAGTTCTTC	CASSHQQGSEVDEQFF
TRBV6-5	TRBJ1-1	once	.	TGTGCCAGCAGAGCACAGGGCTCCACTGAAGCTTTCTTT	CASRAQGSTEAFF
TRBV19	TRBJ1-4	.	.	TGTGCCAGTAGTGACGGACAGTTTAGAAATGAAAAACTGTTTTTT	CASSDGQFRNEKLFF
TRBV9	TRBJ2-2	.	TRBD2	TGTGCCAGCAGCGTAGAAGCGGGGGGCCCCGGGGAGCTGTTTTTT	CASSVEAGGPGELFF
TRBV6-1	TRBJ1-4	.	TRBD1	TGTGCCAGCAGTGAAGTCGGGACAGTTAATGAAAAACTGTTTTTT	CASSEVGTVNEKLFF
TRBV7-9	TRBJ1-2	.	.	TGTGCCAGCAGCTTAGAAGTCGAGGCAGGGGGCTACACCTTC	CASSLEVEAGGYTF
TRBV19	TRBJ2-3	once	.	TGTGCCAGCCGAGCGGCTAGCACAGATACGCAGTATTTT	CASRAASTDTQYF
TRBV2	TRBJ1-5	.	.	TGTGCCAGCAGCCGCCTAGGGGATCAGCCCCAGCATTTT	CASSRLGDQPQHF
TRBV29-1	TRBJ1-3	once	.	TGCAGCGTTGAACTCTCGGTCTCTGGAAACACCATATATTTT	CSVELSVSGNTIYF
TRBV3-1/TRBV3-2	TRBJ2-5	.	.	TGTGCCAGCAGCCGGAATGGGGACTGGAGGGAGGAGACCCAGTACTTC	CASSRNGDWREETQYF
TRBV29-1	TRBJ2-2	.	.	TGCAGCGTTTCTCCTAGCACCGGGGAGCTGTTTTTT	CSVSPSTGELFF
TRBV28	TRBJ1-2	.	TRBD1	TGTGCCAGCAGTCCCGATGGACAGGGGATGAGCTATGGCTACACCTTC	CASSPDGQGMSYGYTF
TRBV6-2/TRBV6-3	TRBJ2-3	once	TRBD2	TGTGCCAGCAGTCAGCCTGGACTAGCGGGAGCCGACACAGATACGCAGTATTTT	CASSQPGLAGADTDTQYF
TRBV27	TRBJ1-2	once	TRBD1	TGTGCCAGCAGCCGACTGGCGGGACAGGGGGCGGAGGGCTACACCTTC	CASSRLAGQGAEGYTF
TRBV6-5	TRBJ2-7	.	TRBD1	TGTGCCAGCAGACTACAGGGGAGTTTAGGCGAGCAGTACTTC	CASRLQGSLGEQYF
TRBV10-3	TRBJ2-1	.	.	TGTGCCATCAGTACACCCCCGGGACTTGCTCACAATGAGCAGTTCTTC	CAISTPPGLAHNEQFF
TRBV6-1	TRBJ2-4	.	.	TGTGCCAGCAGTGAAGTATTGGCCATTTATCTAGCCAAAAACATTCAGTACTTC	CASSEVLAIYLAKNIQYF
TRBV5-6	TRBJ1-5	.	TRBD1	TGTGCCAGCAGCACGTGGGACAGCCTTTTTAATCAGCCCCAGCATTTT	CASSTWDSLFNQPQHF
TRBV11-1	TRBJ2-1	.	.	TGTGCCAGCAGCACAGTCGGGGATGAGCAGTTCTTC	CASSTVGDEQFF
TRBV3-1/TRBV3-2	TRBJ1-2	.	TRBD1	TGTGCCAGCAGCCACGAAGGCGGGCAGGGGGCGTTCTATGGCTACACCTTC	CASSHEGGQGAFYGYTF
TRBV28	TRBJ2-5	.	.	TGTGCCAGCAGTTTACTGACACAAGAGACCCAGTACTTC	CASSLLTQETQYF
TRBV7-3	TRBJ2-5	.	TRBD2	TGTGCCAGCAGCCCCCAGCGGACTAGCGGGCAAGAGACCCAGTACTTC	CASSPQRTSGQETQYF